The source of this T cell receptor (beta chain) is a study of siplizumab effects on memory and regulatory T cells. To note about this clone: Its antigen is not identified.

The length of the CDR3 is 14 residues. CDR1 MDHEN and CDR2 SYDVKM come from the germline V gene. With 5 bases removed from V and 4 bases from J, the gap between germline ends came to 14 bases. Notes on the study in general: Siplizumab brought about a significant reduction in alloreactive sequences traceable to unstimulated CD4+ memory cells. Naive T cell populations appeared to exhibit greater diversity than memory cells and appeared to be major alloresponse contributors. Phenotypic classification as naive or memory proved unattainable for roughly 75-97% of proliferating CD4+ or CD8+ clones.

Assayed TCR templates numbered about 10^5 for each sample. Clones were read by immunoSEQ multiplex PCR, and TCRdb kept only the in-frame ones, dropping some. In the table there are around 110,000 clones, around 94% of which are singletons. The TCR originated in a human donor in good health. Sequencing was done on a sample of non-Treg CD4+ T cells sorted from blood. The rearrangement joins TRBV28 to TRBJ1-2; no reliable D call. Written as DNA, the CDR3 is TGTGCCAGCAGTCCTGGTGAAAGGGTCTATGGCTACACCTTC. Translation: CASSPGERVYGYTF.